Listed here are 20 T cell receptor beta chains from one sample, sequenced in a study of blood T cell repertoires in COVID-19. The repertoire was sequenced with immunoSEQ multiplex PCR; TCRdb's copy has only in-frame clones and lacks some. The sample contains roughly 70,000 clones, approximately 87% of which appear only once. Material: peripheral blood. The receptors shown here come from a man between 50 and 59 years old with active COVID-19.

The chain joins TRBV10-3 to TRBJ1-2; D unresolved. This CDR3 comprises 15 residues. V dropped 0 bases and J dropped 4 bases, with 12 bases sitting between them. Germline V lookup: CDR1 ENHRY, CDR2 SYGVKD. The CDR3 sequence is CAISESGRRSYGYTF. Here the CDR3 DNA reads TGTGCCATCAGTGAGTCTGGACGGAGGAGCTATGGCTACACCTTC.

The genes are TRBV5-1 and TRBJ1-1; 7 nucleotides line up with TRBD1. Germline trimming cut 0 bases from V and 7 bases from J; bases unmatched to any gene: 6. CDR1 is SGHRS and CDR2 is YFSETQ in the germline V gene. This CDR3 has 14 residues. CDR3 nucleotide sequence: TGCGCCAGCAGCTTGGGGACAGGAGCCCATGAAGCTTTCTTT. Amino acids: CASSLGTGAHEAFF. The variable domain in full, with the rest retrieved from reference TRBV5-1 and TRBJ1-1, is KAGVTQTPRYLIKTRGQQVTLSCSPISGHRSVSWYQQTPGQGLQFLFEYFSETQRNKGNFPGRFSGRQFSNSRSEMNVSTLELGDSALYLCASSLGTGAHEAFFGQGTRLTVV.

The chain couples TRBV5-1 to TRBJ1-1; no clear D gene. Germline CDR1 reads SGHRS; CDR2 reads YFSETQ. V was trimmed by 4 bases and J by 0 bases, leaving 7 bases between them. The CDR3 totals 13 residues. The CDR3 coding sequence is TGCGCCAGCAGCGCGATTATGAACACTGAAGCTTTCTTT. Its translation: CASSAIMNTEAFF.

The CDR3 DNA reads as TGTGCCAGCAGCACCACAGGGCACTATGGCTACACCTTC. Translating gives CASSTTGHYGYTF. The V call is TRBV5-6, the J call TRBJ1-2; weak D call: TRBD1 (6 bases). V was cut by 4 bases and J by 3 bases, with 10 bases left in between. This CDR3 spans 13 amino acids. From germline, CDR1 is SGHDT and CDR2 YYEEEE. Using reference TRBV5-6 and TRBJ1-2 for the parts outside the CDR3, the full variable domain is DAGVTQSPTHLIKTRGQQVTLRCSPKSGHDTVSWYQQALGQGPQFIFQYYEEEERQRGNFPDRFSGHQFPNYSSELNVNALLLGDSALYLCASSTTGHYGYTFGSGTRLTVV.

This clone was seen only once. V gene TRBV7-8 combines with J gene TRBJ2-5; 9 bases are shared with TRBD1. Germline CDR1 is SGHVS and CDR2 is FQNEAQ. The V segment lost 6 bases and the J segment 4 bases; nucleotides outside the gene matches: 9. The CDR3 is 15 residues long. CDR3 amino acids: CASRGQGTLSETQYF. DNA for the CDR3: TGTGCCAGCAGGGGACAGGGAACGTTATCAGAGACCCAGTACTTC.

V gene TRBV9 combines with J gene TRBJ2-1; no clear D. Germline loops: CDR1 SGDLS, CDR2 YYNGEE. This CDR3 region has 14 residues. Trimming took 8 bases from V and 0 from J, leaving 12 bases between them. The CDR3 spells CASQRVASYNEQFF. The CDR3 DNA reads TGTGCCAGTCAACGGGTCGCCTCCTACAATGAGCAGTTCTTC.

The rearrangement links TRBV6-2 or TRBV6-3 to TRBJ1-6; TRBD1 is a possible D gene (5 bases). Germline V CDR1 and CDR2: MNHEY, SVGEGT. Trimming pared 4 bases from V and 10 bases from J, leaving 17 bases between. This CDR3 is 15 amino acids long. CDR3 sequence reads: CASSFEVGGRSPLHF. For the CDR3, the DNA is TGTGCCAGCAGTTTTGAAGTGGGGGGACGGTCACCCCTCCACTTT.

The chain uses TRBV6-1 and TRBJ1-3; TRBD1 agrees at 7 bases. The V gene's germline CDR1 is MNHNS and CDR2 SASEGT. The V and J ends lost 4 bases and 0 bases, in that order; junction bases with no gene match: 6. This CDR3 is 16 amino acids long. The CDR3 here is CASSAHDRVSGNTIYF. CDR3 DNA sequence: TGTGCCAGCAGTGCGCACGACAGGGTCTCTGGAAACACCATATATTTT.

The chain carries TRBV18 and TRBJ1-1, with 7 positions matching TRBD1. Germline CDR1 KGHSH, CDR2 LQKENI. The CDR3 is 14 amino acids. The junction had 3 bases not matched to a gene; V was cut back by 5 bases and J by 0 bases. CDR3 bases: TGTGCCAGCTCATTCACAGGGGTGAACACTGAAGCTTTCTTT. Translating it yields CASSFTGVNTEAFF.

The chain carries TRBV14 and TRBJ1-2; TRBD1 is a possible D gene (6 bases). The V end was cut by 4 bases, the J end by 9 bases, with 15 bases between. The CDR3 sequence is 13 residues long. CDR1 is SGHDN, CDR2 FVKESK, per germline. Written as DNA, the CDR3 is TGTGCCAGCAGCCCCGGACAGATCTTAAGCTACACCTTC. Amino acid sequence: CASSPGQILSYTF.

The chain links TRBV30 to TRBJ1-4, with a possible D match to TRBD1 (5 bases). The CDR3 loop spans 12 amino acids. V was shortened by 3 bases and J by 5 bases, with 7 bases between the two germline ends. CDR1 and CDR2 (germline): GTSNPN, SVGIG (reference sequence). The CDR3 is CAWRRGNEKLFF. The CDR3, as DNA: TGTGCCTGGAGACGGGGGAATGAAAAACTGTTTTTT.

The V and J genes are TRBV29-1 and TRBJ2-4; D uncertain. V lost 1 base and J lost 3, with 7 bases in between. The V gene's germline CDR1 is SQVTM and CDR2 ANQGSEA. The CDR3 is made up of 13 amino acids. The CDR3 loop is CSVEGQDKNIQYF. CDR3 in DNA: TGCAGCGTTGAAGGGCAGGACAAAAACATTCAGTACTTC.

The J gene is TRBJ2-2, the V gene TRBV24-1, with a possible D match to TRBD1 (5 bases). CDR1 is KGHDR, CDR2 SFDVKD, per germline. Trimming pared 5 bases from V and 0 bases from J, leaving 6 bases between. The CDR3 is 14 residues long. Here the CDR3 reads CATSGGPNTGELFF. CDR3 nucleotides: TGTGCCACCAGTGGGGGCCCGAACACCGGGGAGCTGTTTTTT.

The chain combines TRBV7-9 with TRBJ1-1; D may be TRBD1 (6 bases). The germline gives CDR1 SEHNR, CDR2 FQNEAQ (reference sequence). The V end was cut by 5 bases, the J end by 8 bases, with 24 bases between. The CDR3 is made up of 16 amino acids. The CDR3 region is CASSRYPGGLVMEAFF. CDR3 DNA sequence: TGTGCCAGCAGCCGGTACCCCGGGGGGCTGGTTATGGAAGCTTTCTTT.

The rearrangement uses TRBV12-3 or TRBV12-4 and TRBJ1-1, with a possible D match to TRBD1 (6 bases). This CDR3 region has 13 residues. Trimming removed 3 bases at V and 7 bases at J, with 12 bases between. Here the CDR3 reads CASSFGGGGEAFF. DNA for the CDR3: TGTGCCAGCAGTTTCGGCGGGGGCGGTGAAGCTTTCTTT.

This clone was seen a single time. J is TRBJ2-7 and V is TRBV28; 9 bases map to TRBD1. V lost 7 bases, J lost 3 bases, and 10 bases stayed unmatched. This CDR3 contains 15 residues. Germline V lookup: CDR1 MDHEN, CDR2 SYDVKM. The CDR3 sequence is CASNLDRGLNYEQYF. The CDR3 DNA is TGTGCCAGCAACCTAGACAGGGGGTTGAACTACGAGCAGTACTTC.

The rearrangement links TRBV24-1 to TRBJ2-1; 9 bases line up with TRBD2. The V and J ends lost 0 bases and 4 bases, in that order; junction bases with no gene match: 18. CDR3 length: 21 amino acids. Germline assignment: CDR1 KGHDR and CDR2 SFDVKD. For the CDR3, the DNA is TGTGCCACCAGTGATTTGAATTCCGGGACTAGCTCCCTCGGAACATACAATGAGCAGTTCTTC. Translating gives CATSDLNSGTSSLGTYNEQFF.

The chain employs TRBV5-6 and TRBJ2-4; 9 nucleotides line up with TRBD1. Germline-derived CDR1 and CDR2 are SGHDT and YYEEEE. With 3 bases clipped from V and 0 bases from J, the junction kept 4 bases outside the gene matches. The length of the CDR3 is 16 residues. CDR3 DNA: TGTGCCAGCAGCTCTACAGGGGGCGCAGCCAAAAACATTCAGTACTTC. Translated: CASSSTGGAAKNIQYF.

The V gene is TRBV11-2, the J gene TRBJ1-6; no reliable D call. V was cut by 1 base and J by 7 bases, with 14 bases left in between. This CDR3 has 16 residues. CDR1 and CDR2 from the germline V gene are SGHAT and FQNNGV. The chain's CDR3 is CASSLAAPGQNSPLHF. The DNA of the CDR3 is TGTGCCAGCAGCTTAGCGGCCCCGGGTCAAAATTCACCCCTCCACTTT.

The chain couples TRBV4-3 to TRBJ1-2, with 8 nucleotides matching TRBD1. V gave up 1 base and J gave up 5 bases; unmatched junction bases: 9. This CDR3 has 16 amino acids. Germline lookup yields CDR1 LGHNA and CDR2 YSLEER. CDR3 sequence: CASSQASAGGGYGYTF. In DNA form, the CDR3 reads TGCGCCAGCAGCCAAGCGTCAGCAGGGGGCGGGTATGGCTACACCTTC.